The entry below gives a single T cell receptor (beta chain) sequence along with its context. Its target is not known. This record belongs to a study of T-cell reconstitution after alpha-beta-depleted transplantation in children. The study, taken as a whole, reports: Alpha-beta T cells about two months after transplant reportedly derived from several hundred expanded graft clones. Surviving recipient T cells and thymic progenitors underlay high day-60 TCRbeta diversity in some patients. Counts and diversity of T cells one year after transplant came mostly from newly produced T cells.

As it was prepared, the TCRbeta library received unique molecular identifiers. TCRdb re-analysed the PCR reads in MiXCR, keeping a single row per CDR3 protein. The table has around 250,000 distinct CDR3 sequences, roughly 23% seen once; the top ten hold 2.6%. The clonotype was recovered from a girl aged 2-10 years with Fanconi anemia, due to receive a stem cell transplant. This specimen was PBMCs, taken before TCRalphabeta/CD19-depleted stem cell transplant.

This CDR3 reads CASSDRDLAQYF. The DNA for the CDR3 is TGTGCCAGCAGCGACCGCGACTTAGCACAGTACTTC. The V call is TRBV4-2, the J call TRBJ2-5; D ambiguous. The CDR3 runs to 12 residues. V lost 5 bases, J lost 11 bases, and 15 bases lay in between. Germline CDR1 is LGHNA and CDR2 is YNFKEQ.